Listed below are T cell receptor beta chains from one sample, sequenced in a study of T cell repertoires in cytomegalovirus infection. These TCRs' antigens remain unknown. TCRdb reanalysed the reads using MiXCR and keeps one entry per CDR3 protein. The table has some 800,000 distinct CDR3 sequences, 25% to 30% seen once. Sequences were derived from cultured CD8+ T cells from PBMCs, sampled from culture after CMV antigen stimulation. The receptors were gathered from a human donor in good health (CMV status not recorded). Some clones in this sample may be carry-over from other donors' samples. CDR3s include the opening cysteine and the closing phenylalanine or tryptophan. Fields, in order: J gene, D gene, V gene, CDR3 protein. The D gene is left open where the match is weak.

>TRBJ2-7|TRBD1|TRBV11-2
CASSSDRGTYEQYF
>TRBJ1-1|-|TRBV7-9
CASSGELEGHTEAFF
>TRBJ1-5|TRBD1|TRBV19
CASSIGQGGNQPQHF
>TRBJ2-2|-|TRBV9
CASSPGGSNTGELFF
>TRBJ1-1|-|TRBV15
CATSRERGWTEAFF
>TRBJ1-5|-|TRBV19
CASKVEGNQPQHF
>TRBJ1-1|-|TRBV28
CASSHTGTHTEAFF
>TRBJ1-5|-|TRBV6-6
CASSLGHHNQPQHF
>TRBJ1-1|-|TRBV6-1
CASSGAPEAFF
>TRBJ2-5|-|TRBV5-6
CASSGGVLETQYF
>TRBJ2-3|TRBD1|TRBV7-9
CASSLPPSRGRTDTQYF
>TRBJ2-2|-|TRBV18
CASSPPEDGRTGELFF
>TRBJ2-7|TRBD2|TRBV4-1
CASSQVHLAGSYEQYF
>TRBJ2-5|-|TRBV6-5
CASRKRPVTEETQYF
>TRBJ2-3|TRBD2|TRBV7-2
CASSFRGAGGVTDTQYF
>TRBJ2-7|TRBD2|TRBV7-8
CASSPGLVSPDEQYF
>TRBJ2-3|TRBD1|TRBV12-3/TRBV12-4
CASSALFQGDPDTQYF
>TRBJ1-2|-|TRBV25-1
CASSGPINRGFYGYTF
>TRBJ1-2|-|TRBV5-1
CASSDGGANGYTF
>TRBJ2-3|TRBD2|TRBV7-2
CASSAGLAGPRDTQYF
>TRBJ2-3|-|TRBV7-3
CASSLIPAVEDTQYF
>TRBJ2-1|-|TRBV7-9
CASSLVEGGRNEQFF
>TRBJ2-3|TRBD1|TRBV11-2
CASSLDLRDRGATDTQYF
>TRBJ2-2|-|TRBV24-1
CATSDRRFIGELFF
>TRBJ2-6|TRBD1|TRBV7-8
CASSQYRGPGANVLTF
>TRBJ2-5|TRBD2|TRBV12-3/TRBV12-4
CASSFILAGGTWETQYF
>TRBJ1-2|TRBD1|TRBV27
CASSLSRLQGANGYTF
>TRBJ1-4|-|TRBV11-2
CASSLHPSNEKLFF
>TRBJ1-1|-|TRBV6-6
CASSYTSTLNTEAFF
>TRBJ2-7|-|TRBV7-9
CASSFLARSYEQYF
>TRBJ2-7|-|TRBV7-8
CASSLFRDPTMEQYF
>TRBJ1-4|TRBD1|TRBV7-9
CASSSTGGINEKLFF
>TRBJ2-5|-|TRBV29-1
CSVDEGPGETQYF
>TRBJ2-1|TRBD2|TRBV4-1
CASSRAGTSANNEQFF
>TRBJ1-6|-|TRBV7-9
CASNRGQANSPPHF
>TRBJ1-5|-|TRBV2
CASSDDSYQPQHF
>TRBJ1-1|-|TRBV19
CASSIEGPNTEAFF
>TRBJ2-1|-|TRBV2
CASSDWVYEQFF
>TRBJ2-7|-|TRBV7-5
CISVSEALELAGPDCEQYF
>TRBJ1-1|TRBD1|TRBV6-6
CASSYSSGGPEGAEAFF
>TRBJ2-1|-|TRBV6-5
CASSYLGLSYNEQFF
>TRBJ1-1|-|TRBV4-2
CASSQDHLGRAGEAFF
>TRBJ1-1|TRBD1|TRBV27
CASSSPRQGVSNTEAFF
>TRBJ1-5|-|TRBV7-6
CASSPGTYIGPQHF
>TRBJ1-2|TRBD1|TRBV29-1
CSGGQGGGYTF
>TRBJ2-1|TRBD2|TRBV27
CASSLGLAVRDEQFF
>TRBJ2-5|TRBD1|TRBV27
CASSNFRDRDQETQYF
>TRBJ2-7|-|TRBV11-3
CASSFTGREQYF
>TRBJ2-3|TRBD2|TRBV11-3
CASSWAGGTDTQYF
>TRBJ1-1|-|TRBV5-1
CASSLEPEEAFF
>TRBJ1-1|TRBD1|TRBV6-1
CASQGVGNTEAFF
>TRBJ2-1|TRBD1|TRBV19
CASSIGDRVNEQFF
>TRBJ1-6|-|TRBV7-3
CASSRDTSSGSPLHF